The 3 T cell receptor beta chains below come from one sample, sequenced in a study of control samples from healthy donors and cancer patients. TCRdb's copy holds only in-frame clones and misses some; the assay was immunoSEQ multiplex PCR. The repertoire has 200,000 to 250,000 clones, roughly 94% of them found once; the top ten carry approximately 1.4%. The sample taken for sequencing was blood. The receptors originated from a man aged 50 to 60 in good health.

V is TRBV19 and J is TRBJ2-2, with TRBD2 as a possible D gene (6 bases). This CDR3 is 15 amino acids long. V lost 7 bases and J lost 3, with 15 bases in between. Germline V CDR1 and CDR2: LNHDA, SQIVND (reference sequence). CDR3 nucleotide sequence: TGTGCCAGTACCATCGGGGGAGTCGACACCGGGGAGCTGTTTTTT. This translates into CASTIGGVDTGELFF.

Worth noting for this clone: In the same sample, other DNA sequences code for this CDR3. This sequence joins TRBV5-5 and TRBJ2-7, with TRBD2 as a possible D gene (6 bases). CDR3 length equals 15 residues. V was clipped by 0 bases and J by 4 bases, with 14 bases between them. The germline V gene encodes CDR1 SGHKS and CDR2 YYEKEE (reference sequence). The CDR3 nucleotides are TGTGCCAGCAGCTTGGCGGGGCAGGGACTTTACGAGCAGTACTTC. The encoded protein is CASSLAGQGLYEQYF.

This sequence joins TRBV6-5 and TRBJ1-6; TRBD1 is a possible D gene (5 bases). CDR1 is MNHEY, CDR2 SVGAGI, per germline. Trimming took 5 bases from V and 9 from J, leaving 17 bases between them. This CDR3 has 15 residues. The CDR3 loop is CASSMGGAIVSPLHF. CDR3 nucleotides: TGTGCCAGCAGTATGGGAGGGGCCATTGTTTCACCCCTCCACTTT.